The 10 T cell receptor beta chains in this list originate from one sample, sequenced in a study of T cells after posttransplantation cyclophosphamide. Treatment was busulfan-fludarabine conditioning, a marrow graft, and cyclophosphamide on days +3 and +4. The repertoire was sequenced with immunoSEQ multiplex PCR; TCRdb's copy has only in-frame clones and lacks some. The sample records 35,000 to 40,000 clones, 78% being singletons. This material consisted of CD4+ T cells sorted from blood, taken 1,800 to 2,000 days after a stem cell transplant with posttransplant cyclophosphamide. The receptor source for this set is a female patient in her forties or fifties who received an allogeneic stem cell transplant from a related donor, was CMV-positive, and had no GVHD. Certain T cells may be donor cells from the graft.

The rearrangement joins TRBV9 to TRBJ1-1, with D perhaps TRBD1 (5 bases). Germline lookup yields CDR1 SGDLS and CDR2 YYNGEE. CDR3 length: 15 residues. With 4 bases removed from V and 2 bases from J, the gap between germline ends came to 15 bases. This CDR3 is CASSRSDSYNTEAFF. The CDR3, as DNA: TGTGCCAGCAGCCGGTCAGACAGTTACAACACTGAAGCTTTCTTT.

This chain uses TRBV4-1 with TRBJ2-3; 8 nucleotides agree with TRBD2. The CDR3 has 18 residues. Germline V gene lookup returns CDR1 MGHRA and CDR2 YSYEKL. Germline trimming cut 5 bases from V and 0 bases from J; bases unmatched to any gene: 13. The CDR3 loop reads CASSSTSRGGGSTDTQYF. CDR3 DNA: TGCGCCAGCAGCTCCACGAGTCGGGGCGGGGGGAGCACAGATACGCAGTATTTT.

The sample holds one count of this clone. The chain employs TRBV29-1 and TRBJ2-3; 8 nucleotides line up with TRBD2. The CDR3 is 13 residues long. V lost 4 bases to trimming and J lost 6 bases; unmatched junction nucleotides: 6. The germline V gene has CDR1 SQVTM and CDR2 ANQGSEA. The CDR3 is CSVVAGGMDTQYF. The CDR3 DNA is TGCAGCGTTGTGGCGGGGGGCATGGATACGCAGTATTTT.

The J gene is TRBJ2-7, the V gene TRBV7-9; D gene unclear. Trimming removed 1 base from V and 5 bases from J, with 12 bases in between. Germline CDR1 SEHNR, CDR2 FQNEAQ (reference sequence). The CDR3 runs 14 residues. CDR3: CASSLGLRQDEQYF. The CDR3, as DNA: TGTGCCAGCAGCTTAGGTCTCAGGCAGGACGAGCAGTACTTC.

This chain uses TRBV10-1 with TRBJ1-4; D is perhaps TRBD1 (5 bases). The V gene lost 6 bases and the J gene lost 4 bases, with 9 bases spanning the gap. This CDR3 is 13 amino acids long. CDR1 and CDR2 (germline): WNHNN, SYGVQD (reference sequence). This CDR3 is CASSDSVNEKLFF. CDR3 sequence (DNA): TGCGCCAGCAGCGACAGCGTTAATGAAAAACTGTTTTTT.

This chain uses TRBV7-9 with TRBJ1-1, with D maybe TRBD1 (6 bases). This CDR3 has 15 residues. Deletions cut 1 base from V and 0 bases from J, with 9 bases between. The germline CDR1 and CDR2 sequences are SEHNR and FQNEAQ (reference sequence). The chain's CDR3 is CASSLGGGVNTEAFF. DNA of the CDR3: TGTGCCAGCAGCTTAGGAGGGGGTGTGAACACTGAAGCTTTCTTT.

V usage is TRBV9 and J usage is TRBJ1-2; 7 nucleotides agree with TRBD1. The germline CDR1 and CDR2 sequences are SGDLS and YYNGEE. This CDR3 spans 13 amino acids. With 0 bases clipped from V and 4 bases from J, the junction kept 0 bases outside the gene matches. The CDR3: CASSVDRGYGYTF. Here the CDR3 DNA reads TGTGCCAGCAGCGTAGACAGGGGCTATGGCTACACCTTC.

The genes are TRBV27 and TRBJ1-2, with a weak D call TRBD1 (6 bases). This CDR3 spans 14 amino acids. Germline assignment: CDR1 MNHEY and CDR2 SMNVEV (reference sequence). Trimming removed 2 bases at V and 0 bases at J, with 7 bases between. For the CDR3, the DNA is TGTGCCAGCAGTTTAAGGGACACTAACTATGGCTACACCTTC. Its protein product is CASSLRDTNYGYTF.

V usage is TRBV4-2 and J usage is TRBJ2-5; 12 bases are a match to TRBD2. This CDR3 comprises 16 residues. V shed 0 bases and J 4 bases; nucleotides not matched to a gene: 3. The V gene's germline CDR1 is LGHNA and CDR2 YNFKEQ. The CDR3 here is CASSQELAGGPETQYF. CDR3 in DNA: TGTGCCAGCAGCCAAGAGCTAGCGGGGGGGCCAGAGACCCAGTACTTC.

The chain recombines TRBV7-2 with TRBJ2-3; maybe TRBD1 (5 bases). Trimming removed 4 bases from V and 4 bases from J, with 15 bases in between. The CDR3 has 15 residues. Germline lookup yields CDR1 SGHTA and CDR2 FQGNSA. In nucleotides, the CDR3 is TGTGCCAGCAGCTCCAAACGGACAACTCCAGATACGCAGTATTTT. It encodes CASSSKRTTPDTQYF.